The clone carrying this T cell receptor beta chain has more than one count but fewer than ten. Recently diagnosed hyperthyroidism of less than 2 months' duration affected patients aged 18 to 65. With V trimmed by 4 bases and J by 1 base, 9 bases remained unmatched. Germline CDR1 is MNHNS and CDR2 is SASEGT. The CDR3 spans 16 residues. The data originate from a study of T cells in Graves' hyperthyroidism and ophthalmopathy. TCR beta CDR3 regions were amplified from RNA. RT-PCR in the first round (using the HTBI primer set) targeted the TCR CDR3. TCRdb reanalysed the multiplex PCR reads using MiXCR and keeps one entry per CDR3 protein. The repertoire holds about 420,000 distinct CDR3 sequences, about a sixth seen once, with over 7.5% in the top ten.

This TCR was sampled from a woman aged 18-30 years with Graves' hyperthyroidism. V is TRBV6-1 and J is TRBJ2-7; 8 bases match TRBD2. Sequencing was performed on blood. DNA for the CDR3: TGTGCCAGCAGTGCCTCGGGCGGGGGGCCTTCCTACGAGCAGTACTTC. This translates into CASSASGGGPSYEQYF.